The 30 T cell receptor beta chains listed next were all sequenced from one sample in a study of vaccination and CD4 T cells after COVID-19. This sample's time point: late sampling 161 to 241 days after vaccination in three convalescent patients. In TCRdb, the PCR reads were re-called with MiXCR into one record per CDR3 protein. The profile shows about 40,000 distinct CDR3 sequences, around 35% of them singletons. The source was CD4+ T cells from blood, collected about 7 months after SARS-CoV-2 vaccination. Every receptor here comes from a human donor who had recovered from COVID-19.

The gene calls are TRBV28 and TRBJ2-3, with D maybe TRBD2 (7 bases). V lost 3 bases and J lost 5, with 12 bases in between. Germline CDR1 is MDHEN and CDR2 is SYDVKM. The CDR3 has 14 amino acids. The CDR3 nucleotides read TGTGCCAGCAGTTTTCCGGGGGGACAAGATACGCAGTATTTT. Translation gives CASSFPGGQDTQYF.

This clonotype has a handful of counts. The J gene is TRBJ2-1, the V gene TRBV19; no definite D call. CDR1 and CDR2 (germline): LNHDA, SQIVND (reference sequence). The CDR3 is 13 amino acids. Trimming removed 3 bases at V and 9 bases at J, with 12 bases between. Written as DNA, the CDR3 is TGTGCCAGTAGTATTGGGTCGAAGGGTGAGCAGTTCTTC. This translates into CASSIGSKGEQFF.

The chain employs TRBV6-5 and TRBJ2-7, with D perhaps given as TRBD1 or TRBD2 (5 bases each). The germline V gene encodes CDR1 MNHEY and CDR2 SVGAGI. V was cut by 0 bases and J by 2 bases, with 17 bases left in between. The CDR3 loop spans 17 amino acids. CDR3 loop: CASSYSLHGTETYEQYF. The CDR3, as DNA: TGTGCCAGCAGTTACTCCCTTCATGGGACCGAGACCTACGAGCAGTACTTC.

This clonotype has only a few counts. V and J are TRBV15 and TRBJ1-1; D is unclear. In germline, CDR1 is LNHNV, CDR2 YYDKDF (reference sequence). CDR3 length equals 13 residues. The germline V and J ends were trimmed by 8 bases and 4 bases, with 14 bases remaining between them. CDR3 sequence (DNA): TGTGCCACCTCCCCATCAAGCGTCACTGAAGCTTTCTTT. The encoded protein is CATSPSSVTEAFF.

This sequence joins TRBV18 and TRBJ2-5, with 9 bases matching TRBD1. Looked up from germline, CDR1 is KGHSH and CDR2 is LQKENI. The CDR3 is 13 residues long. Losses at the gene ends were 4 bases for V and 5 bases for J; bases not matched to a gene: 2. CDR3 nucleotide sequence: TGTGCCAGCTCACGGGACAGGGTGGAGACCCAGTACTTC. Encoded protein: CASSRDRVETQYF.

The chain links TRBV27 to TRBJ1-2; D may be TRBD1 (6 bases). Germline CDR1 reads MNHEY; CDR2 reads SMNVEV (reference sequence). This CDR3 spans 14 amino acids. V was cut by 6 bases and J by 3 bases, with 14 bases left in between. The CDR3 is CASSPRGGHYGYTF. In DNA form, the CDR3 reads TGTGCCAGCAGCCCCCGGGGGGGGCACTATGGCTACACCTTC.

The genes are TRBV7-9 and TRBJ1-3; tentatively, D is TRBD1 (6 bases). Trimming cost V 1 base and J 2 bases, with 12 bases left between them. The CDR3 is 16 residues long. Germline-derived CDR1 and CDR2 are SEHNR and FQNEAQ (reference sequence). In nucleotides, the CDR3 is TGTGCCAGCAGCTTAGAGGGGGGTGCTGCTGGAAACACCATATATTTT. Encoded protein: CASSLEGGAAGNTIYF.

The chain combines TRBV7-9 with TRBJ2-5; no clear D gene. Trimming pared 0 bases from V and 2 bases from J, leaving 7 bases between. The CDR3 extends over 14 amino acids. Germline CDR1 SEHNR, CDR2 FQNEAQ (reference sequence). The CDR3 spells CASSLAIGQETQYF. The CDR3 coding sequence is TGTGCCAGCAGCTTAGCCATAGGTCAAGAGACCCAGTACTTC.

V usage is TRBV4-1 and J usage is TRBJ2-5, with a tentative D call TRBD2 (5 bases). Trimming shortened V by 3 bases and J by 4 bases, and 9 bases separated the two germline ends. Per the germline V gene, CDR1 is MGHRA and CDR2 is YSYEKL. The CDR3 covers 13 residues. CDR3 sequence (DNA): TGCGCCAGCAGCCATAGAGGGTCAGAGACCCAGTACTTC. It encodes CASSHRGSETQYF.

This clonotype has a handful of counts. The chain employs TRBV7-2 and TRBJ2-1; 12 bases are shared with TRBD2. Losses at the gene ends were 1 base for V and 6 bases for J; bases not matched to a gene: 7. Germline lookup yields CDR1 SGHTA and CDR2 FQGNSA. The CDR3 contains 17 residues. The CDR3, as DNA: TGTGCCAGCAGCTTAGACTTAGGACTAGCGGGGCTCAATGAGCAGTTCTTC. Translated, it gives CASSLDLGLAGLNEQFF.

The chain joins TRBV6-1 to TRBJ2-6, with 7 bases that match TRBD1. The CDR3 is made up of 15 amino acids. The V gene's germline CDR1 is MNHNS and CDR2 SASEGT. Germline trimming cut 6 bases from V and 3 bases from J; bases unmatched to any gene: 5. The CDR3 DNA follows: TGTGCCAGCAGCAAAAGGGGGCTTGGGGCCAACGTCCTGACTTTC. It translates to CASSKRGLGANVLTF.

The gene calls are TRBV6-5 and TRBJ2-2; possibly TRBD1 for D (5 bases). Germline CDR1 MNHEY, CDR2 SVGAGI. There are 16 residues in the CDR3. V lost 1 base and J lost 7, with 16 bases in between. CDR3 nucleotides: TGTGCCAGCAGTTACTTCGTTCAGGGTCGAAGCGGGGAGCTGTTTTTT. Protein sequence: CASSYFVQGRSGELFF.

As for this clonotype: Being one base from a much bigger clone, this may be a read error. J is TRBJ2-7 and V is TRBV4-2; 10 bases map to TRBD2. The CDR3 length is 15 residues. The V gene's germline CDR1 is LGHNA and CDR2 YNFKEQ. The CDR3 loop is CASSQGLAGSYEKYF. The CDR3 nucleotides read TGTGCCAGCAGCCAAGGACTAGCGGGCTCCTACGAGAAGTACTTC.

V and J are TRBV7-2 and TRBJ2-7; D perhaps matches TRBD1 (5 bases). Trimming stripped 0 bases from V and 4 bases from J, with 7 bases between. CDR3 size: 13 residues. The germline CDR1 and CDR2 sequences are SGHTA and FQGNSA. CDR3 in amino acids: CASSLAQVYEQYF. Written as DNA, the CDR3 is TGTGCCAGCAGCTTAGCACAGGTTTACGAGCAGTACTTC.

The chain combines TRBV7-6 with TRBJ2-2; D is ambiguous. The V and J ends lost 4 bases and 7 bases respectively, with 7 bases between them. The CDR3 totals 12 residues. Germline CDR1 and CDR2: SGHVS and FNYEAQ. CDR3 coding DNA: TGTGCCAGCAGCTCCAATATCGGGGAGCTGTTTTTT. Translated, it gives CASSSNIGELFF. The full variable domain, completed using reference TRBV7-6 and TRBJ2-2, is GAGVSQSPRYKVTKRGQDVALRCDPISGHVSLYWYRQALGQGPEFLTYFNYEAQQDKSGLPNDRFSAERPEGSISTLTIQRTEQRDSAMYRCASSSNIGELFFGEGSRLTVL.

This clonotype occurred a few times. The V gene is TRBV20-1, the J gene TRBJ2-3; TRBD1 matches 8 bases. CDR1 is DFQATT, CDR2 SNEGSKA, per germline (reference sequence). The ends lost 0 bases at V and 2 bases at J; junction bases unmatched: 4. This CDR3 is built from 15 residues. CDR3 protein: CSARETGAATDTQYF. The CDR3 DNA reads TGCAGTGCTAGAGAGACAGGGGCTGCCACAGATACGCAGTATTTT.

The chain joins TRBV12-3 or TRBV12-4 to TRBJ2-5, with 7 bases that match TRBD2. V lost 5 bases to trimming and J lost 1 base; unmatched junction nucleotides: 7. CDR3 size: 15 residues. CDR3 bases: TGTGCCAGCAGTACGGGGGGACTCCTCCAAGAGACCCAGTACTTC. This gives the protein CASSTGGLLQETQYF.

In its sample, this clonotype was seen a few times. The chain uses TRBV28 and TRBJ1-6; no firm D call. Trimming took 5 bases from V and 7 from J, leaving 6 bases between them. The CDR3 has 12 residues. Germline CDR1 is MDHEN and CDR2 is SYDVKM. The CDR3 DNA follows: TGTGCCAGCAGTATCAGGAATTCACCCCTCCACTTT. Its protein is CASSIRNSPLHF.

The J gene is TRBJ2-3, the V gene TRBV20-1, with D tentatively TRBD1 (5 bases). CDR1 DFQATT and CDR2 SNEGSKA come from the germline V gene (reference sequence). The CDR3 is 14 residues long. V dropped 1 base and J dropped 5 bases, with 13 bases sitting between them. The DNA of the CDR3 is TGCAGTGCTAGAGGACAGCATAGGGGAGATACGCAGTATTTT. Translation: CSARGQHRGDTQYF.

V gene TRBV28 combines with J gene TRBJ1-5; D is perhaps TRBD1 (6 bases). This CDR3 is 15 amino acids long. V gave up 5 bases and J gave up 6 bases, with 17 bases separating them. Germline V lookup: CDR1 MDHEN, CDR2 SYDVKM. The chain's CDR3 is CASSILQGTFQPQHF. The CDR3 nucleotides are TGTGCCAGCAGTATTTTACAGGGTACCTTTCAGCCCCAGCATTTT.

The chain couples TRBV28 to TRBJ1-2, with a weak D call TRBD1 (5 bases). This CDR3 contains 13 residues. V shed 6 bases and J shed 3 bases, with 11 bases lying between them. CDR1 and CDR2 (germline): MDHEN, SYDVKM. The CDR3: CASSQGEYYGYTF. DNA for the CDR3: TGTGCCAGCAGCCAGGGAGAGTACTATGGCTACACCTTC.

This clonotype was observed a handful of times. This sequence joins TRBV6-1 and TRBJ1-2; tentatively, D is TRBD1 (5 bases). Per the germline V gene, CDR1 is MNHNS and CDR2 is SASEGT. The V end lost 7 bases, the J end lost 7 bases, and 13 bases lay between the germline ends. The CDR3 runs to 12 residues. In nucleotides, the CDR3 is TGTGCCAGCAAGATGGGGAGGGGTGGCTACACCTTC. Translation: CASKMGRGGYTF.

This chain links TRBV19 with TRBJ2-7, with TRBD1 identical over 7 bases. After removal of 6 bases from V and 1 base from J, the junction contained 6 bases not matched to a gene. The germline CDR1 and CDR2 sequences are LNHDA and SQIVND (reference sequence). This CDR3 is built from 14 residues. CDR3 coding DNA: TGTGCCAGTAGCCGACAGGGTCAGTCCTACGAGCAGTACTTC. It encodes CASSRQGQSYEQYF.

This sequence joins TRBV6-1 and TRBJ2-1; 10 bases match TRBD1. Germline trimming cut 6 bases from V and 0 bases from J; bases unmatched to any gene: 2. Per the germline V gene, CDR1 is MNHNS and CDR2 is SASEGT. The CDR3 has 15 amino acids. Written as DNA, the CDR3 is TGTGCCAGCAGGGACAGGGGGAGCTCCTACAATGAGCAGTTCTTC. It encodes CASRDRGSSYNEQFF.

This clonotype occurred a few times. The rearrangement joins TRBV27 to TRBJ2-2; D remains ambiguous. The CDR3 totals 14 residues. Germline V gene sequence: CDR1 MNHEY, CDR2 SMNVEV (reference sequence). Deletions cut 6 bases from V and 2 bases from J, with 10 bases between. In DNA, the CDR3 is TGTGCCAGCAGGATTTTCAGCAACACCGGGGAGCTGTTTTTT. Amino acids: CASRIFSNTGELFF.

The rearrangement joins TRBV19 to TRBJ1-1; TRBD1 might be the D (5 bases). The CDR3 totals 13 residues. CDR1 is LNHDA, CDR2 SQIVND, per germline (reference sequence). V was pared by 4 bases and J by 3 bases, with 9 bases between. DNA for the CDR3: TGTGCCAGTAGTACAGGGTGGTACACTGAAGCTTTCTTT. Translating gives CASSTGWYTEAFF. The variable domain in full, completed from reference TRBV19 and TRBJ1-1, reads DGGITQSPKYLFRKEGQNVTLSCEQNLNHDAMYWYRQDPGQGLRLIYYSQIVNDFQKGDIAEGYSVSREKKESFPLTVTSAQKNPTAFYLCASSTGWYTEAFFGQGTRLTVV.

This chain joins TRBV4-1 and TRBJ1-1; D unresolved. The length of the CDR3 is 17 residues. Trimming took off 1 base at V and 1 base at J, with 16 bases between the two ends. CDR1 is MGHRA and CDR2 is YSYEKL in the germline V gene. The CDR3: CASSQVLSRTGNTEAFF. CDR3 bases: TGCGCCAGCAGCCAAGTCCTCTCTCGGACGGGGAACACTGAAGCTTTCTTT.

This rearrangement joins TRBV6-1 to TRBJ1-2; 8 bases line up with TRBD1. Germline V gives CDR1 MNHNS, CDR2 SASEGT. J gave up 8 bases and V 4 bases, and 6 bases lay outside the gene matches. CDR3 length equals 13 residues. The CDR3 loop is CASSGQGSYGYTF. The CDR3 coding sequence is TGTGCCAGCAGTGGACAGGGGAGTTACGGCTACACCTTC.

This clonotype showed up just a few times. The gene calls are TRBV20-1 and TRBJ2-5; 13 nucleotides align to TRBD2. The CDR3 covers 17 residues. Unmatched junction bases numbered 11, after V lost 3 bases and J lost 4 bases. From germline, CDR1 is DFQATT and CDR2 SNEGSKA (reference sequence). CDR3 protein: CSARRTSGSSGLETQYF. The CDR3 region has the DNA TGCAGTGCTAGGAGGACTAGCGGGAGCAGCGGGTTAGAGACCCAGTACTTC.

This clonotype has more than one count but fewer than ten. The J gene is TRBJ2-5, the V gene TRBV20-1; TRBD2 matches at 7 bases. There are 11 residues in the CDR3. Germline V lookup: CDR1 DFQATT, CDR2 SNEGSKA (reference sequence). The trim removed 6 bases at V and 4 bases at J, leaving 2 bases unmatched. CDR3 in amino acids: CSAWEGETQYF. The CDR3 DNA reads TGCAGTGCGTGGGAGGGAGAGACCCAGTACTTC.